These 28 T cell receptor beta chains came from one sample sequenced in a study of blood T cell repertoires in COVID-19 (dated by TCRdb to the early 2020s). The library was made by the immunoSEQ multiplex PCR assay. This is the immuneACCESS table as TCRdb keeps it, with only in-frame sequences that have V and J called. A part of the clones is gone; compared with another copy, unresolved V genes explain less than half, and the rest is unexplained. Recorded for this sample are approximately 84,000 clones; approximately 87% of them occurred a single time. The top ten clonotypes cover about 1.6% of the sample. The sample comprised peripheral blood. The receptors were sampled from a human donor with active COVID-19. The donor label of this sample is uncertain.

The chain links TRBV3-1 (or the pseudogene TRBV3-2) to TRBJ1-6; TRBD1 is a possible D gene (5 bases). This CDR3 has 16 residues. Trimming left V 2 bases short and J 3 bases short, with 11 bases between. Germline values: CDR1 LGHDT, CDR2 YNNKEL (reference sequence). The DNA of the CDR3 is TGTGCCAGCAGCCAACTAAGGGGTGGCTATAATTCACCCCTCCACTTT. It specifies CASSQLRGGYNSPLHF.

The V and J genes are TRBV6-6 and TRBJ1-3, with D possibly TRBD1 on 6 matching bases. The V gene lost 6 bases and the J gene lost 4 bases, with 19 bases spanning the gap. The CDR3 covers 16 residues. CDR1 is MNHNY and CDR2 is SVGAGI in the germline V gene (reference sequence). CDR3 protein: CASSRRTDRSGNTIYF. The DNA for the CDR3 is TGTGCCAGCAGCCGCCGAACGGACAGATCCGGAAACACCATATATTTT.

The chain combines TRBV5-1 with TRBJ2-2; TRBD2 is a possible D gene (5 bases). The V end lost 0 bases, the J end lost 1 base, and 10 bases lay between the germline ends. The germline V gene encodes CDR1 SGHRS and CDR2 YFSETQ. The CDR3 extends over 16 amino acids. CDR3 nucleotides: TGCGCCAGCAGCTTGGCGGGGAAGGGGAACACCGGGGAGCTGTTTTTT. It specifies CASSLAGKGNTGELFF.

The chain combines TRBV11-3 with TRBJ2-1, with D unclear. The germline gives CDR1 SGHNT, CDR2 YENEEA. CDR3 size: 16 residues. Trimming pared 0 bases from V and 0 bases from J, leaving 9 bases between. CDR3 sequence (DNA): TGTGCCAGCAGCTTAGATCACCCCAGCTCCTACAATGAGCAGTTCTTC. Amino acid sequence: CASSLDHPSSYNEQFF.

The chain employs TRBV27 and TRBJ1-1, with D unresolved. V was trimmed by 2 bases and J by 1 base, leaving 5 bases between them. Germline V lookup: CDR1 MNHEY, CDR2 SMNVEV (reference sequence). The CDR3 runs 13 residues. Here the CDR3 DNA reads TGTGCCAGCAGTTTAGCGGGGAACACTGAAGCTTTCTTT. This gives the protein CASSLAGNTEAFF.

The chain links TRBV4-3 to TRBJ2-1, with D possibly being TRBD1 (5 bases). Trimming removed 3 bases from V and 1 base from J, with 13 bases in between. The germline V gene has CDR1 LGHNA and CDR2 YSLEER. There are 16 residues in the CDR3. The CDR3 protein is CASSHRKGNSYNEQFF. CDR3 in DNA: TGCGCCAGCAGCCATCGTAAGGGGAATTCCTACAATGAGCAGTTCTTC.

The chain recombines TRBV5-6 with TRBJ1-2; D call uncertain. Per germline, CDR1 SGHDT and CDR2 YYEEEE. This CDR3 has 15 amino acids. V dropped 1 base and J dropped 0 bases, with 10 bases sitting between them. The CDR3 protein is CASSLFARANYGYTF. The CDR3 DNA reads TGTGCCAGCAGCTTGTTCGCGCGGGCTAACTATGGCTACACCTTC.

V is TRBV2 and J is TRBJ1-3; tentatively, D is TRBD1 (6 bases). V lost 5 bases, J lost 0 bases, and 14 bases lay in between. Germline V gene data show CDR1 as SNHLY and CDR2 as FYNNEI. CDR3 length equals 16 residues. The CDR3 sequence is CASSNGGQLSGNTIYF. CDR3 bases: TGTGCCAGCAGTAACGGAGGACAGCTCTCTGGAAACACCATATATTTT.

This clone occurred a few times. The gene calls are TRBV4-2 and TRBJ1-5; D might be TRBD1 (6 bases). V lost 2 bases and J lost 4, with 18 bases in between. Looked up from germline, CDR1 is LGHNA and CDR2 is YNFKEQ. CDR3 size: 17 residues. The CDR3: CASSQPMTGSENQPQHF. The CDR3, as DNA: TGTGCCAGCAGCCAACCCATGACAGGTTCTGAGAATCAGCCCCAGCATTTT.

The sample holds one count of this clone. J is TRBJ2-3 and V is TRBV9; TRBD2 aligns across 8 bases. The ends lost 3 bases at V and 4 bases at J; junction bases unmatched: 25. The length of the CDR3 is 21 residues. Per the germline V gene, CDR1 is SGDLS and CDR2 is YYNGEE. The CDR3 protein is CASSAPPVTEQATSEADTQYF. The CDR3 nucleotides read TGTGCCAGCAGCGCCCCCCCCGTTACGGAACAGGCGACTAGCGAAGCAGATACGCAGTATTTT.

V and J are TRBV4-3 and TRBJ2-5; 15 nucleotides agree with TRBD2. The CDR3 runs 16 residues. Losses at the gene ends were 4 bases for V and 3 bases for J; bases not matched to a gene: 3. Germline CDR1 is LGHNA and CDR2 is YSLEER. For the CDR3, the DNA is TGCGCCAGCAGCCGCGGGACTAGCGGGGGGAAAGAGACCCAGTACTTC. This gives the protein CASSRGTSGGKETQYF.

The rearrangement joins TRBV6-2 or TRBV6-3 to TRBJ1-1, with a tentative D call TRBD1 (6 bases). The V end was cut by 0 bases, the J end by 0 bases, with 8 bases between. This CDR3 comprises 15 residues. The germline V gene has CDR1 MNHEY and CDR2 SVGEGT. The CDR3 loop reads CASSYSHRVNTEAFF. The CDR3, as DNA: TGTGCCAGCAGTTACTCTCACAGGGTGAACACTGAAGCTTTCTTT.

The rearrangement uses TRBV28 and TRBJ1-1; a possible D gene is TRBD1 (5 bases). The CDR3 spans 16 residues. The V gene lost 2 bases and the J gene lost 4 bases, with 17 bases spanning the gap. CDR1 MDHEN and CDR2 SYDVKM come from the germline V gene. The CDR3 coding sequence is TGTGCCAGCAGTTTAGGGGGAGGTCGTGTGAGCACTGAAGCTTTCTTT. It codes for CASSLGGGRVSTEAFF.

The chain uses TRBV4-1 and TRBJ2-1; 7 bases align to TRBD2. The length of the CDR3 is 17 residues. The germline V gene has CDR1 MGHRA and CDR2 YSYEKL. V gave up 1 base and J gave up 1 base; unmatched junction bases: 7. CDR3: CASSQASLGGSYNEQFF. The CDR3 DNA is TGCGCCAGCAGCCAAGCATCTTTGGGGGGGTCCTACAATGAGCAGTTCTTC.

The chain has TRBV6-5 and TRBJ1-6; D not certain. The CDR3 runs 13 residues. Per the germline V gene, CDR1 is MNHEY and CDR2 is SVGAGI. V shed 5 bases and J shed 5 bases, with 7 bases lying between them. CDR3 residues: CASSRRDNSPLHF. For the CDR3, the DNA is TGTGCCAGCAGTAGACGGGATAATTCACCCCTCCACTTT.

The rearrangement links TRBV10-3 to TRBJ1-2; 10 nucleotides line up with TRBD1. The germline CDR1 and CDR2 sequences are ENHRY and SYGVKD. The CDR3 is 16 amino acids. The V gene end was trimmed by 5 bases and the J gene end by 0 bases; junction bases not matched to a gene: 6. The CDR3 loop is CAISPWTGGTNYGYTF. CDR3 sequence (DNA): TGTGCCATCAGTCCTTGGACAGGGGGTACTAACTATGGCTACACCTTC.

The chain employs TRBV9 and TRBJ2-3; a weak D match, TRBD2 (5 bases). CDR3 size: 16 residues. V was trimmed by 0 bases and J by 1 base, leaving 12 bases between them. Germline CDR1 and CDR2: SGDLS and YYNGEE. CDR3 sequence: CASSVGRGIGTDTQYF. The CDR3 bases are TGTGCCAGCAGCGTAGGAAGAGGGATTGGCACAGATACGCAGTATTTT.

The V call is TRBV19, the J call TRBJ1-4, with D unclear. The CDR3 is 14 amino acids. The V end was cut by 3 bases, the J end by 8 bases, with 13 bases between. The germline V gene encodes CDR1 LNHDA and CDR2 SQIVND (reference sequence). The CDR3 reads CASSISGVREKLFF. The CDR3 bases are TGTGCCAGTAGTATCTCCGGGGTCCGGGAAAAACTGTTTTTT.

This clone has just a few counts. The genes are TRBV29-1 and TRBJ1-1; D call uncertain. Trimming took off 2 bases at V and 1 base at J, with 11 bases between the two ends. CDR1 SQVTM and CDR2 ANQGSEA come from the germline V gene. The CDR3 runs to 14 residues. CDR3 nucleotides: TGCAGCGTTGAACGTAGACTTTCGAACACTGAAGCTTTCTTT. Translated, it gives CSVERRLSNTEAFF. Full variable domain (remainder filled in from reference TRBV29-1 and TRBJ1-1): SAVISQKPSRDICQRGTSLTIQCQVDSQVTMMFWYRQQPGQSLTLIATANQGSEATYESGFVIDKFPISRPNLTFSTLTVSNMSPEDSSIYLCSVERRLSNTEAFFGQGTRLTVV.

The chain couples TRBV7-9 to TRBJ2-5, with D perhaps matching TRBD1 (5 bases). This CDR3 has 13 amino acids. Looked up from germline, CDR1 is SEHNR and CDR2 is FQNEAQ (reference sequence). V was cut by 1 base and J by 9 bases, with 12 bases left in between. CDR3: CASSLGTGRAQYF. The DNA for the CDR3 is TGTGCCAGCAGCTTAGGCACAGGTCGCGCCCAGTACTTC.

V and J are TRBV6-2 or TRBV6-3 and TRBJ1-6, with 9 bases lining up with TRBD1. CDR3 length: 15 residues. Looked up from germline, CDR1 is MNHEY and CDR2 is SVGEGT. J was trimmed by 6 bases and V by 6 bases; bases with no gene match: 6. The DNA for the CDR3 is TGTGCCAGCAGCCAGACGGGACAGGGTAATTCACCCCTCCACTTT. Translation gives CASSQTGQGNSPLHF.

CDR3 sequence (DNA): TGTGCTAGTGTCGGAGACCAAGAGACCCAGTACTTC. Residues: CASVGDQETQYF. This chain uses TRBV12-5 with TRBJ2-5, with D unresolved. The CDR3 has 12 amino acids. V was clipped by 7 bases and J by 0 bases, with 6 bases between them. Germline loops: CDR1 LGHNT, CDR2 FRNRAP. Filled out from reference TRBV12-5 and TRBJ2-5, the complete variable domain reads DARVTQTPRHKVTEMGQEVTMRCQPILGHNTVFWYRQTMMQGLELLAYFRNRAPLDDSGMPKDRFSAEMPDATLATLKIQPSEPRDSAVYFCASVGDQETQYFGPGTRLLVL.

This clone was detected only once. The chain uses TRBV5-1 and TRBJ2-7; 7 positions match TRBD1. Trimming at V came to 0 bases and at J to 2 bases, leaving 2 bases not matched to a gene. This CDR3 has 14 amino acids. From germline, CDR1 is SGHRS and CDR2 YFSETQ. The CDR3 DNA follows: TGCGCCAGCAGCTTGGGACAGGGAGCCTACGAGCAGTACTTC. Its translation: CASSLGQGAYEQYF. Based on the CDR3 plus reference TRBV5-1 and TRBJ2-7, the full variable domain is KAGVTQTPRYLIKTRGQQVTLSCSPISGHRSVSWYQQTPGQGLQFLFEYFSETQRNKGNFPGRFSGRQFSNSRSEMNVSTLELGDSALYLCASSLGQGAYEQYFGPGTRLTVT.

This rearrangement joins TRBV6-5 to TRBJ1-2; the D gene is possibly TRBD1 (6 bases). The CDR3 loop spans 14 amino acids. Germline values: CDR1 MNHEY, CDR2 SVGAGI. Trimming left V 9 bases short and J 8 bases short, with 22 bases between. The CDR3 bases are TGTGCCAGTACCCGGTCAGGGGTTACGAGGGGCTACACCTTC. Its protein is CASTRSGVTRGYTF.

V gene TRBV7-8 combines with J gene TRBJ2-1; 9 nucleotides match TRBD2. The CDR3 is 16 amino acids. Germline CDR1 and CDR2: SGHVS and FQNEAQ. V dropped 2 bases and J dropped 4; count of bases not matched to a gene: 6. CDR3 amino acids: CASSLLSRGGYNEQFF. The CDR3 bases are TGTGCCAGCAGCTTATTGTCGCGGGGGGGATACAATGAGCAGTTCTTC.

This chain joins TRBV5-1 and TRBJ2-5, with TRBD1 as a possible D gene (6 bases). Trimming shortened V by 9 bases and J by 5 bases, and 17 bases separated the two germline ends. The germline V gene encodes CDR1 SGHRS and CDR2 YFSETQ. The CDR3 is made up of 13 amino acids. Here the CDR3 DNA reads TGCGCCATCCCGTTCAGGGGCCGGGAGACCCAGTACTTC. This codes for CAIPFRGRETQYF.

The genes are TRBV27 and TRBJ2-1, with D possibly being TRBD2 (5 bases). The CDR3 has 13 residues. From germline, CDR1 is MNHEY and CDR2 SMNVEV (reference sequence). V lost 2 bases, J lost 10 bases, and 12 bases lay in between. The DNA for the CDR3 is TGTGCCAGCAGTTTAAAGAGGGAACGAGAGCAGTTCTTC. It specifies CASSLKREREQFF.

The CDR3 is CSVKEGGNSPLHF. CDR3 nucleotides: TGCAGCGTTAAGGAGGGAGGGAATTCACCCCTCCACTTT. The gene calls are TRBV29-1 and TRBJ1-6; no firm D call. V dropped 5 bases and J dropped 7 bases, with 12 bases sitting between them. Germline V lookup: CDR1 SQVTM, CDR2 ANQGSEA. The CDR3 extends over 13 amino acids.